This is a list of T cell receptor beta chains from one sample in a study of OX40 agonist ivuxolimab in advanced cancers. TCRdb keeps only in-frame clones here, not all; method: immunoSEQ multiplex PCR. The repertoire includes around 67,000 clones, 70% to 90% of them detected once, and approximately 1.3% sits in the top ten. The input for sequencing was CD4+ or CD8+ T cells sorted from blood, taken in a trial of the OX40 agonist ivuxolimab. These receptors were collected from an adult with an advanced solid tumor such as melanoma, head and neck, liver or kidney cancer. CDR3s leave out the opening cysteine and the closing phenylalanine or tryptophan.

J gene: TRBJ2-7
V gene: TRBV4-3
CDR3 protein: ASSQRTGPYEQY

J gene: TRBJ1-1
V gene: TRBV9
CDR3 protein: ASGQGMNTEAF

J gene: TRBJ2-1
V gene: TRBV28
CDR3 protein: ASSPSGTSGRGEEF

J gene: TRBJ1-1
V gene: TRBV5-1
CDR3 protein: ASSLATDSRKAF

J gene: TRBJ2-3
V gene: TRBV2
CDR3 protein: ASSMSGSGGSTSTDTQY

J gene: TRBJ2-3
V gene: TRBV18
CDR3 protein: ASSPPGLAENTDTQY

J gene: TRBJ2-3
V gene: TRBV18
CDR3 protein: ASSPEVQWLAGGPADTQY

J gene: TRBJ1-6
V gene: TRBV6-5
CDR3 protein: ASSEDSPLH

J gene: TRBJ2-7
V gene: TRBV4-3
CDR3 protein: ASSQDLSGGDEQY

J gene: TRBJ2-5
V gene: TRBV11-2
CDR3 protein: ASSLEGRSFQETQY

J gene: TRBJ1-4
V gene: TRBV5-1
CDR3 protein: ASSGVGTNEKLF

J gene: TRBJ2-7
V gene: TRBV7-2
CDR3 protein: ASSLWGLVDGEQY

J gene: TRBJ2-5
V gene: TRBV5-1
CDR3 protein: ASSLEGAPQGETQY

J gene: TRBJ2-2
V gene: TRBV5-1
CDR3 protein: ASREGMNTGELF

J gene: TRBJ1-6
V gene: TRBV30
CDR3 protein: AWSIRDRERSPLH

J gene: TRBJ1-3
V gene: TRBV19
CDR3 protein: ASTQLGGYSGNTIY

J gene: TRBJ2-2
V gene: TRBV7-9
CDR3 protein: ASSLVRGDSTGELF

J gene: TRBJ1-6
V gene: TRBV9
CDR3 protein: ASSPGDGKNSPLH

J gene: TRBJ1-5
V gene: TRBV19
CDR3 protein: ASSIRGADQPQH

J gene: TRBJ1-4
V gene: TRBV18
CDR3 protein: ASALGLGEKLF

J gene: TRBJ2-5
V gene: TRBV6-6
CDR3 protein: ASSNRRETQY

J gene: TRBJ2-5
V gene: TRBV6-5
CDR3 protein: ASSYSDLQETQY

J gene: TRBJ1-5
V gene: TRBV2
CDR3 protein: ASRKAVSNQPQH

J gene: TRBJ1-1
V gene: TRBV19
CDR3 protein: ASISGGGFAEAF

J gene: TRBJ2-7
V gene: TRBV7-9
CDR3 protein: ASSLGTGTEQY

J gene: TRBJ1-4
V gene: TRBV5-6
CDR3 protein: ASSRGGGTSTNEKLF

J gene: TRBJ2-2
V gene: TRBV15
CDR3 protein: ATSRDYGRGPGELF

J gene: TRBJ2-2
V gene: TRBV5-6
CDR3 protein: ASSLDGVAGELF

J gene: TRBJ1-2
V gene: TRBV5-1
CDR3 protein: ASRDRGPGLYGYT

J gene: TRBJ1-2
V gene: TRBV7-9
CDR3 protein: ASRRDSSNYGYT

J gene: TRBJ2-3
V gene: TRBV5-1
CDR3 protein: ASSRLAGVADTQY

J gene: TRBJ1-5
V gene: TRBV7-2
CDR3 protein: ASSLADRDLPRPQH

J gene: TRBJ1-1
V gene: TRBV7-3
CDR3 protein: ASSFTGGDSYEAF

J gene: TRBJ2-2
V gene: TRBV15
CDR3 protein: ATSRTGTDTGELF

J gene: TRBJ2-2
V gene: TRBV10-1
CDR3 protein: ASSDPPRAGELF

J gene: TRBJ2-5
V gene: TRBV5-4
CDR3 protein: ASGLQGTGQETQY

J gene: TRBJ2-2
V gene: TRBV28
CDR3 protein: ASSLIGGLNTGELF

J gene: TRBJ2-1
V gene: TRBV7-2
CDR3 protein: ASSSSSGRAHEQF

J gene: TRBJ1-6
V gene: TRBV28
CDR3 protein: ASSLGDRPYSPLH

J gene: TRBJ1-5
V gene: TRBV18
CDR3 protein: ASSPRDRGHWPQH

J gene: TRBJ2-2
V gene: TRBV7-2
CDR3 protein: ASSFGGTGELF

J gene: TRBJ2-4
V gene: TRBV14
CDR3 protein: ASSQDSPGGLGIQY

J gene: TRBJ2-5
V gene: TRBV7-2
CDR3 protein: ASSLSVRHYQETQY

J gene: TRBJ2-7
V gene: TRBV28
CDR3 protein: ASSLLSSLSYEQY

J gene: TRBJ2-3
V gene: TRBV5-3
CDR3 protein: ARSNGQGSGNDTQY

J gene: TRBJ2-2
V gene: TRBV6-6
CDR3 protein: ASSYRGQGGTGELF

J gene: TRBJ1-5
V gene: TRBV30
CDR3 protein: AWTDRVGNQPQH

J gene: TRBJ1-1
V gene: TRBV29-1
CDR3 protein: SVEKRMNTEAF

J gene: TRBJ2-7
V gene: TRBV7-9
CDR3 protein: ASSLEGTYEQY

J gene: TRBJ2-5
V gene: TRBV7-2
CDR3 protein: ASSLDASGGVKTQY

J gene: TRBJ1-2
V gene: TRBV6-6
CDR3 protein: ASSLYGTGAHGYT

J gene: TRBJ1-1
V gene: TRBV30
CDR3 protein: AWRGDRWNTEAF

J gene: TRBJ2-3
V gene: TRBV6-1
CDR3 protein: ASSVEKRERSTDTQY